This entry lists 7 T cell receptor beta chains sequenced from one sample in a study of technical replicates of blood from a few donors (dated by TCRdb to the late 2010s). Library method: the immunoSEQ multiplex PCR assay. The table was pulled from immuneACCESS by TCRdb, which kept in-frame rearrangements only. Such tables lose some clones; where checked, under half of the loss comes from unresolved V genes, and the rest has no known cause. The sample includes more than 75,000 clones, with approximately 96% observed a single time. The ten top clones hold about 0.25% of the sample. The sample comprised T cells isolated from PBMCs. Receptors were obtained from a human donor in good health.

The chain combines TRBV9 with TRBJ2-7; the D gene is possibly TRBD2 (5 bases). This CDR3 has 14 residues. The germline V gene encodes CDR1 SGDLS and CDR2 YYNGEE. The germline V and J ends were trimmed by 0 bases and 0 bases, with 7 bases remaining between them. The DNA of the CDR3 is TGTGCCAGCAGCGTAGGGAGGAGCTCCTACGAGCAGTACTTC. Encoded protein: CASSVGRSSYEQYF.

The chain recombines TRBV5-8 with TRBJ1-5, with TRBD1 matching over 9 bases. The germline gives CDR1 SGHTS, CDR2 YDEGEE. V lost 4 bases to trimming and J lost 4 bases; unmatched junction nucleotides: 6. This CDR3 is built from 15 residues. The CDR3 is CASSQPGTGNQPQHF. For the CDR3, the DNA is TGTGCCAGCAGCCAGCCCGGGACAGGGAATCAGCCCCAGCATTTT.

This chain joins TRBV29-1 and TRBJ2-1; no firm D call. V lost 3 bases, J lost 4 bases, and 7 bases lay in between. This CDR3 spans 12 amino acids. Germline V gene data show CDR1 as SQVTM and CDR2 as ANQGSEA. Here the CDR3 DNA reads TGCAGCGTTGACGCGACTTACAATGAGCAGTTCTTC. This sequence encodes CSVDATYNEQFF.

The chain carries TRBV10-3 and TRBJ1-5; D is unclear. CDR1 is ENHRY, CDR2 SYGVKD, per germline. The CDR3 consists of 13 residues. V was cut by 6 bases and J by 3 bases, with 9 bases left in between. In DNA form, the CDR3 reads TGTGCCATCAGACTCACCCTCAATCAGCCCCAGCATTTT. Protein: CAIRLTLNQPQHF.

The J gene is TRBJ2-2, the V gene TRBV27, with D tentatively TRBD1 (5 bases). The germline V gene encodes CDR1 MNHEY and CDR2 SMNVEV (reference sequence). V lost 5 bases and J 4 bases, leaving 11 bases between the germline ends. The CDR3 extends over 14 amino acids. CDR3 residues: CASSPQGATGELFF. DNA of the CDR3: TGTGCCAGCAGTCCCCAGGGTGCCACCGGGGAGCTGTTTTTT.

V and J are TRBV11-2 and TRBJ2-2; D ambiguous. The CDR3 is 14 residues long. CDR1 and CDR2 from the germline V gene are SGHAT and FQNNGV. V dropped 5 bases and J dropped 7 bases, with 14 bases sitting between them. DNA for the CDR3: TGTGCCAGCAGCCCAATCTTAGGCGGCGGGGAGCTGTTTTTT. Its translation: CASSPILGGGELFF.

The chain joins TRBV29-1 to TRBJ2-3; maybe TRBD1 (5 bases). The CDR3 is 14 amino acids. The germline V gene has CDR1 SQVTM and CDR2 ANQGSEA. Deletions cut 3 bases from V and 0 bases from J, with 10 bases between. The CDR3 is CSVDLAGSTDTQYF. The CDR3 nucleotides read TGCAGCGTTGATCTGGCAGGGAGCACAGATACGCAGTATTTT.